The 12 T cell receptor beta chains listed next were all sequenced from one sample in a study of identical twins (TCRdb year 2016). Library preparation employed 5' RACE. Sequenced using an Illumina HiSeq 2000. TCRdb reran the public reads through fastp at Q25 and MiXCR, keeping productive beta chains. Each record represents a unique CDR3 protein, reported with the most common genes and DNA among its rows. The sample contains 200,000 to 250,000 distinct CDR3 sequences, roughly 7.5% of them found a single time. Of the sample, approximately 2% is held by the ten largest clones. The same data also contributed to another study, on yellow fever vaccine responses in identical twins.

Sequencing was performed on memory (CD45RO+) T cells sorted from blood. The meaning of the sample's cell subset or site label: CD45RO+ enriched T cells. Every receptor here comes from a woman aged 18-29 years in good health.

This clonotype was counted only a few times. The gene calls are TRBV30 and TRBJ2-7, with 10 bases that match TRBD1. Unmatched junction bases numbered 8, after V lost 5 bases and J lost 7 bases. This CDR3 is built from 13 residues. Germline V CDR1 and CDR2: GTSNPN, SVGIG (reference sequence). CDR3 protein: CAWATGGLREQYF. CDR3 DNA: TGTGCCTGGGCGACAGGGGGCCTTAGGGAGCAGTACTTC.

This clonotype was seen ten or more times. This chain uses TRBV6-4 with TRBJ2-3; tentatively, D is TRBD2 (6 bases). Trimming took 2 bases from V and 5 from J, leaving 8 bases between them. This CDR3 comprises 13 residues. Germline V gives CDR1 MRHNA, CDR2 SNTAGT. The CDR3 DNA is TGTGCCAGCAGTGACCGGGGGAGAGATACGCAGTATTTT. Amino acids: CASSDRGRDTQYF.

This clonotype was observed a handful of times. CDR3 DNA sequence: TGTGCCAGCGGTCATCCTGTACCCCCCGGGGAGCTGTTTTTT. This sequence encodes CASGHPVPPGELFF. This chain connects TRBV27 to TRBJ2-2; D ambiguous. Per germline, CDR1 MNHEY and CDR2 SMNVEV (reference sequence). This CDR3 is built from 14 residues. Trimming removed 8 bases from V and 6 bases from J, with 16 bases in between.

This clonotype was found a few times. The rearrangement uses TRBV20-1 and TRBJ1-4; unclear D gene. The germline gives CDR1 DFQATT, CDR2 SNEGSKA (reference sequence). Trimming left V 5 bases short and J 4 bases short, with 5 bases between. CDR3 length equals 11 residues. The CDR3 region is CSAYNNEKLFF. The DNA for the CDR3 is TGCAGTGCTTACAATAATGAAAAACTGTTTTTT.

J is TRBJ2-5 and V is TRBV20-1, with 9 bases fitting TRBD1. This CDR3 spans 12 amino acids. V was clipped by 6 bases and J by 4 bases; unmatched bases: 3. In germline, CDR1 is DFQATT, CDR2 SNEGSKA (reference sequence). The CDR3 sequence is CSATGGGETQYF. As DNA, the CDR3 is TGCAGTGCAACAGGGGGCGGAGAGACCCAGTACTTC.

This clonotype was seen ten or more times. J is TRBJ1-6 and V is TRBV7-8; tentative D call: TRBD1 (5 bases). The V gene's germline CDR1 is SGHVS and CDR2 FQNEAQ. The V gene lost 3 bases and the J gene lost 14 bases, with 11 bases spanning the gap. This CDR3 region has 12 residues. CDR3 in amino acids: CASSLATGALHF. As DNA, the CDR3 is TGTGCCAGCAGCTTGGCAACAGGAGCCCTCCACTTT.

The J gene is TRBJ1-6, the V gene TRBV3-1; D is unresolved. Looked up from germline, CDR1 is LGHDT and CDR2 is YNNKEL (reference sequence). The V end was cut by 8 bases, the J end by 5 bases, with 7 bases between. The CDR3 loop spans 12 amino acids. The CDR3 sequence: CASRRDNSPLHF. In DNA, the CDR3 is TGTGCCAGCCGACGCGATAATTCACCCCTCCACTTT.

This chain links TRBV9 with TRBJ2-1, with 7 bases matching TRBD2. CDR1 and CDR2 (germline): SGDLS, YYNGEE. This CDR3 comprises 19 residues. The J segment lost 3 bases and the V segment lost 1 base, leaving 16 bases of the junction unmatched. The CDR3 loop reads CASSVNPPTSRTYYNEQFF. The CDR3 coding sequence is TGTGCCAGCAGCGTAAACCCCCCGACTAGCCGAACCTACTACAATGAGCAGTTCTTC. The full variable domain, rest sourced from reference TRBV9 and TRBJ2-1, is DSGVTQTPKHLITATGQRVTLRCSPRSGDLSVYWYQQSLDQGLQFLIQYYNGEERAKGNILERFSAQQFPDLHSELNLSSLELGDSALYFCASSVNPPTSRTYYNEQFFGPGTRLTVL.

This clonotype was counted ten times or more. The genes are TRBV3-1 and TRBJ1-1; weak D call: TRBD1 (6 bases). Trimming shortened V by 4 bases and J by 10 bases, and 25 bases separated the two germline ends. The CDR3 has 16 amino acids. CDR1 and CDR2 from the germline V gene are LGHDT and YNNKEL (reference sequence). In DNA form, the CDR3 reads TGTGCCAGCAGCCTCTATCATCGGGGGCCCGGAGAGGCAGCTTTCTTT. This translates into CASSLYHRGPGEAAFF.

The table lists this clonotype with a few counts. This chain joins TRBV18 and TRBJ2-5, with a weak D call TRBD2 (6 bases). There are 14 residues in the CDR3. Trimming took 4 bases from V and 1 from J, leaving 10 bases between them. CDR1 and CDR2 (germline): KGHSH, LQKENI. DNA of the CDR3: TGTGCCAGCTCACTTAGGGACTCCCAAGAGACCCAGTACTTC. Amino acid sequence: CASSLRDSQETQYF.

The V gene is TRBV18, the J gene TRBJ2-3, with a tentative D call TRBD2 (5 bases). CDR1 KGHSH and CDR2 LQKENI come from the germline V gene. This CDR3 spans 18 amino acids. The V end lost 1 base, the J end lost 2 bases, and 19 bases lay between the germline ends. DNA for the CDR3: TGTGCCAGCTCACCACTAACGCGAGCGGCCAACCCCACAGATACGCAGTATTTT. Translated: CASSPLTRAANPTDTQYF.

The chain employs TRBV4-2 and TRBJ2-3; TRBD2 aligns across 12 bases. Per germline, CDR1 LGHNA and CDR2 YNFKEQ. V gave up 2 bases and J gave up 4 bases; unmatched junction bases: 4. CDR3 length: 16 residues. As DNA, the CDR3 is TGTGCCAGCAGCCAACCTAGCGGGGGGGCCGCAGATACGCAGTATTTT. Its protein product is CASSQPSGGAADTQYF.